This TCR beta chain was obtained from a study of blood T cell repertoires in COVID-19. CDR1 and CDR2 from the germline V gene are MDHEN and SYDVKM. The V and J ends lost 3 bases and 4 bases respectively, with 19 bases between them. The CDR3 contains 16 residues. Sequencing was performed with immunoSEQ multiplex PCR; in TCRdb, only in-frame clones are kept and a portion is missing. The sample includes roughly 30,000 clones, 93% of them seen just once. Sequenced sample: peripheral blood. This sequence joins TRBV28 and TRBJ2-7, with a possible D match to TRBD2 (5 bases). This clonotype originated in a human donor in a cohort sampled during active COVID-19. CDR3 protein: CASSFGPVASRYEQYF. The CDR3 DNA is TGTGCCAGCAGTTTCGGCCCGGTGGCTAGCCGATACGAGCAGTACTTC.